This T cell receptor beta chain comes out of a study of shared clonotypes between healthy human individuals. The germline gives CDR1 MDHEN, CDR2 SYDVKM. V was pared by 6 bases and J by 6 bases, with 4 bases of the junction left unmatched. This CDR3 is built from 14 residues. Genomic DNA of every subset was divided equally among multiple immunoSEQ plates. Only in-frame clones appear in the TCRdb table, and some are missing; sequencing was by immunoSEQ multiplex PCR. This sample has around 2.5 million clones, with under 95% found just once. Sequenced: naive CD4+ T cells from PBMCs. Indicated subset: CD45RA+ positively selected. The sequence came from a man between 18 and 35 years old in good health. Some clones in this sample may be carry-over from other donors' samples. The chain recombines TRBV28 with TRBJ2-7, with TRBD2 identical over 14 bases. CDR3 in amino acids: CASSPGTSGSEQYF. The DNA of the CDR3 is TGTGCCAGCAGCCCCGGGACTAGCGGGAGCGAGCAGTACTTC. The whole variable domain, filled in from reference TRBV28 and TRBJ2-7, reads DVKVTQSSRYLVKRTGEKVFLECVQDMDHENMFWYRQDPGLGLRLIYFSYDVKMKEKGDIPEGYSVSREKKERFSLILESASTNQTSMYLCASSPGTSGSEQYFGPGTRLTVT.